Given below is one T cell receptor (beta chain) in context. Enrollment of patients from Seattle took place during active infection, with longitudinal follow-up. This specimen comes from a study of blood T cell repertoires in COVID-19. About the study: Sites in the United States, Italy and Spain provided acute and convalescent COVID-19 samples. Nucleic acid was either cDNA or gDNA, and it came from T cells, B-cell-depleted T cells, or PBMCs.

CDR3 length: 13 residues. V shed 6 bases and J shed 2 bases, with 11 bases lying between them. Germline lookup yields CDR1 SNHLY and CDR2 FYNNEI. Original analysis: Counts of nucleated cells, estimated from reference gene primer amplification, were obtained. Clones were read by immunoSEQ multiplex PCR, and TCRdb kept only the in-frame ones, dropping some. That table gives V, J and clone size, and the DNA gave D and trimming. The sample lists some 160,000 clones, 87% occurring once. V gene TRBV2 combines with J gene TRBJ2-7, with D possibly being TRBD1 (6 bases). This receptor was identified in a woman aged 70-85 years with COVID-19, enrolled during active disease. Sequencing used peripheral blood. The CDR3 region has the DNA TGTGCCAGCAGGAGGGACAAACCCTACGAGCAGTACTTC. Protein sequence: CASRRDKPYEQYF.